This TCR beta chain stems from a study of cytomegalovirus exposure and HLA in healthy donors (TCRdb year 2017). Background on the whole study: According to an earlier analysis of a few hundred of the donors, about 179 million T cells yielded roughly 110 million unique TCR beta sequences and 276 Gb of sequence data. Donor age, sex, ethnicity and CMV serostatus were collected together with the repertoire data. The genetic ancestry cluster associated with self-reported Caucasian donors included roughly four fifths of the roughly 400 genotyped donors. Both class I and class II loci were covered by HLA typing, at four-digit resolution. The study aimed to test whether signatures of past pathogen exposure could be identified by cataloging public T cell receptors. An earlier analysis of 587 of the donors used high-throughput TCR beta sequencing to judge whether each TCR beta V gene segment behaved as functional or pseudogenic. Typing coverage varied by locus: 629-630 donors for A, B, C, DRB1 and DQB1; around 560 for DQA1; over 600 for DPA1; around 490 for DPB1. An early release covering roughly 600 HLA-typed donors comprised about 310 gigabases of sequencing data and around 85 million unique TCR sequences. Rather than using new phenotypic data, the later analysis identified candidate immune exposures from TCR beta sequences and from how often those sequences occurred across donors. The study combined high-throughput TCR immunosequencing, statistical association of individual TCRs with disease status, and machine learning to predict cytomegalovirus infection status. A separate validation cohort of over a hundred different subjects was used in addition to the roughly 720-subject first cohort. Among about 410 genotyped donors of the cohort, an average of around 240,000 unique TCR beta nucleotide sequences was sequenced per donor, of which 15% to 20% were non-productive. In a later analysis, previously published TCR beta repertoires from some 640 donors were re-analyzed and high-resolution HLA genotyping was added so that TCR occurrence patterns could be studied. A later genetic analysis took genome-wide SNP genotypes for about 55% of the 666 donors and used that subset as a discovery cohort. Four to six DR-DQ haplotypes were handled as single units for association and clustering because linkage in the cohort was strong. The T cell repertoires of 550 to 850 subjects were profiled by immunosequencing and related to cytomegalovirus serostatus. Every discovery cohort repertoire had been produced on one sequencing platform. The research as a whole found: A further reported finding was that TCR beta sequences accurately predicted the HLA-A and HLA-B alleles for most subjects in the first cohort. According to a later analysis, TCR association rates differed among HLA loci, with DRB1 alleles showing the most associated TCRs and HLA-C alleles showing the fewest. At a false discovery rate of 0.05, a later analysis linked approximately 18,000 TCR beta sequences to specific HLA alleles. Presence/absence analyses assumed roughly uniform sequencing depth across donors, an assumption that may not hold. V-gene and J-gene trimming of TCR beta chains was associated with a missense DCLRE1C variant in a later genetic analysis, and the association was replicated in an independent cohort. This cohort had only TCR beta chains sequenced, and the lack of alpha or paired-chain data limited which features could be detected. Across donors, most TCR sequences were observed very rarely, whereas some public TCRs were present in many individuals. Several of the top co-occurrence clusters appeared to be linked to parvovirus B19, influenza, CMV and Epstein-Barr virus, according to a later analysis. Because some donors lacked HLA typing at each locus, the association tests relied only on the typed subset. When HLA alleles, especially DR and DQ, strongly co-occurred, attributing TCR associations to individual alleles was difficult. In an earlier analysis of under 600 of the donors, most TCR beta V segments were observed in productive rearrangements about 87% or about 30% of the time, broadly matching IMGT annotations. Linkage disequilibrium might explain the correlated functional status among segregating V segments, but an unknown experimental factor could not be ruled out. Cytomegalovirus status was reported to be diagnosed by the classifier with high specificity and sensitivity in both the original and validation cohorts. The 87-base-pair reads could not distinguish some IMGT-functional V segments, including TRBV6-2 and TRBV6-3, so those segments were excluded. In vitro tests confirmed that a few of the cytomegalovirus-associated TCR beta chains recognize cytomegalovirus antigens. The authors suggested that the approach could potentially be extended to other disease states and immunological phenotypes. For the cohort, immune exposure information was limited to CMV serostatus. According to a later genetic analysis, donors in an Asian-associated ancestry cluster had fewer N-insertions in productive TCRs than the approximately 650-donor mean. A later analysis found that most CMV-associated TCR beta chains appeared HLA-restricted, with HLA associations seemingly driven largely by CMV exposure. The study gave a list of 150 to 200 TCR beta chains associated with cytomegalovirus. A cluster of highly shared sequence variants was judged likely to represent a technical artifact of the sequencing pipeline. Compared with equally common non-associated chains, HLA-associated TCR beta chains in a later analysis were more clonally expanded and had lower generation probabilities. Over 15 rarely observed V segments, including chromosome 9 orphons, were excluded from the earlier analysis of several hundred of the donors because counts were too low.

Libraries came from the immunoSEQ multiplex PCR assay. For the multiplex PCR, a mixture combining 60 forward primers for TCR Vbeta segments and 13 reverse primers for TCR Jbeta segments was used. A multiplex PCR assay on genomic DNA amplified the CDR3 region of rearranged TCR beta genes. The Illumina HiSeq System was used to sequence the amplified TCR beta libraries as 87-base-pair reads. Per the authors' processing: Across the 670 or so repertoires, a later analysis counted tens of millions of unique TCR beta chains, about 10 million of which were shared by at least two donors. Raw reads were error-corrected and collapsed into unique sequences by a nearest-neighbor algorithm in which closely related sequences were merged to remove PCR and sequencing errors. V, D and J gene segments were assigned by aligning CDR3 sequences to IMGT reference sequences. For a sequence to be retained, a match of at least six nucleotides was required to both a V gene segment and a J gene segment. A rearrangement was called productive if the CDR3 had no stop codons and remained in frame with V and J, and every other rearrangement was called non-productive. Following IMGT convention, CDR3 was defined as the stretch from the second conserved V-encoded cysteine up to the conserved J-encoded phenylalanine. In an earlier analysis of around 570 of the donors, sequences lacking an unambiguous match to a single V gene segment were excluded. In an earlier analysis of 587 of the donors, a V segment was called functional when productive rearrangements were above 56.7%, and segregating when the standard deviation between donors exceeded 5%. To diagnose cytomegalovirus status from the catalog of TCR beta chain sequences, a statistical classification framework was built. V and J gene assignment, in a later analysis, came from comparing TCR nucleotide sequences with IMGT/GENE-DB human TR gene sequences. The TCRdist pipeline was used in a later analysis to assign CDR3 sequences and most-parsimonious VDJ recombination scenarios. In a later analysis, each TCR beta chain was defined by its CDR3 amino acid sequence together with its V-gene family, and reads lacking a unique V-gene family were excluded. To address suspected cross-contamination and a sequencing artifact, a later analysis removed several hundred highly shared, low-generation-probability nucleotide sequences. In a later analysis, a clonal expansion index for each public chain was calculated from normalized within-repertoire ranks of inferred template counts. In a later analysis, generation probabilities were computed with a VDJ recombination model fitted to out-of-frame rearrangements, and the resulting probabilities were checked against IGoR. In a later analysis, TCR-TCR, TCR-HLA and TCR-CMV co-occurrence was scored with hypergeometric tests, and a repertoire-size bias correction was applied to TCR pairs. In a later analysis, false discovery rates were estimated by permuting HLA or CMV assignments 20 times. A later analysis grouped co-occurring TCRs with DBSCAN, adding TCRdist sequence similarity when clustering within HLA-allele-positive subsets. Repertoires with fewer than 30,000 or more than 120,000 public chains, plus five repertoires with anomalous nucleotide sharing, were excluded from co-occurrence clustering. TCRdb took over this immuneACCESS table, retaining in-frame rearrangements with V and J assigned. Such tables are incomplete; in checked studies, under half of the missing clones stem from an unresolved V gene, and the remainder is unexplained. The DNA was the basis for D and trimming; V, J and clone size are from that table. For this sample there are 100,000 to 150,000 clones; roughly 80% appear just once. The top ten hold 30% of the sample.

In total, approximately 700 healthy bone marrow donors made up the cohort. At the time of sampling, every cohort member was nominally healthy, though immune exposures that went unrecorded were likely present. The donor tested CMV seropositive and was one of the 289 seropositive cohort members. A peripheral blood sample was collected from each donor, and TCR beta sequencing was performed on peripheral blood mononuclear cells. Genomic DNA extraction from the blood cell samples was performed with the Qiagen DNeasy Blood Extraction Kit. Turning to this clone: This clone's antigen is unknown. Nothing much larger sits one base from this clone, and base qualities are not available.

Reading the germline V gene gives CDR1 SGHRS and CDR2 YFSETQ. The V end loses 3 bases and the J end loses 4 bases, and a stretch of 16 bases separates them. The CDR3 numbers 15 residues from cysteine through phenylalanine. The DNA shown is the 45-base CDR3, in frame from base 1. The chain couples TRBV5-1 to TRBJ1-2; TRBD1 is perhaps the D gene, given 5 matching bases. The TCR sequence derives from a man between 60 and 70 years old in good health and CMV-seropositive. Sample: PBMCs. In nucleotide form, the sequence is TGCGCCAGCAGCTGGGCCCCGGAAGGGGCCTATGGCTACACCTTC. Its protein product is CASSWAPEGAYGYTF.